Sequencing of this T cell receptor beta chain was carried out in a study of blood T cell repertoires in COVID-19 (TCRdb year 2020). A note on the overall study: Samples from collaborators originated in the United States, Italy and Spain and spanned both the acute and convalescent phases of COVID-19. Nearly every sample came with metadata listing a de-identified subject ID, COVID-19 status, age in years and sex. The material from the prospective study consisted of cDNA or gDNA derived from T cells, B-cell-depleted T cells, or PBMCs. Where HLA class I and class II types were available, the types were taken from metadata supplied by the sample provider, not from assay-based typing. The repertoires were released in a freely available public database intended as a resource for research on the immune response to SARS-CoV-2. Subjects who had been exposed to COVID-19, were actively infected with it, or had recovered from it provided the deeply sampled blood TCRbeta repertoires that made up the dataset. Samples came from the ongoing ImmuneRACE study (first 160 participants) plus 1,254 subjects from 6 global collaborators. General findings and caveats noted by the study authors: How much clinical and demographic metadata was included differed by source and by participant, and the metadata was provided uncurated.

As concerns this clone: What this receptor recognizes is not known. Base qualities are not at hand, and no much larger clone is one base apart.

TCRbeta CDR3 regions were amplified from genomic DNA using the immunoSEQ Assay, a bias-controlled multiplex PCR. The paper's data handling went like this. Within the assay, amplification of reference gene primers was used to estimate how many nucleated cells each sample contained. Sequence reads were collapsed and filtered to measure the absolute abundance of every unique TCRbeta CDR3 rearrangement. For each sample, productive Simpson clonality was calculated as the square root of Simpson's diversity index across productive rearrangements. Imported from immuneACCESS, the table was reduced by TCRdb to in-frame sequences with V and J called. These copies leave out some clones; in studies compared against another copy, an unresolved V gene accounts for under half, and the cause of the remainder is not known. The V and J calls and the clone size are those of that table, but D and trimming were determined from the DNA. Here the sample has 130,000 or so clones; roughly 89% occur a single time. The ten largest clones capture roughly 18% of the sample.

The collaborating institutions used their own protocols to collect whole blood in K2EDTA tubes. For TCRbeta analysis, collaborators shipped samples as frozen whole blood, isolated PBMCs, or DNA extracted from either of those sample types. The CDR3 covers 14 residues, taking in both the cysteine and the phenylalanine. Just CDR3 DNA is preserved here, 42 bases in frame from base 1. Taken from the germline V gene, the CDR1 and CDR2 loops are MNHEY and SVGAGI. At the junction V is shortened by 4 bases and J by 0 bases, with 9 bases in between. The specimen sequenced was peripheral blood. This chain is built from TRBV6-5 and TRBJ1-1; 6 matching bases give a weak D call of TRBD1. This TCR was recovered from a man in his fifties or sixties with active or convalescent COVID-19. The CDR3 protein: CASSSWDMNTEAFF. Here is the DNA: TGTGCCAGCAGTTCTTGGGACATGAACACTGAAGCTTTCTTT.